These T cell receptor beta chains were read from a single sample in a study of cytomegalovirus exposure and HLA in healthy donors. Method: immunoSEQ multiplex PCR; TCRdb's copy keeps in-frame clones and lacks some. The repertoire holds about 180,000 clones, about four fifths seen once, with roughly 2.8% in the top ten. The material sequenced was PBMCs. The receptors stem from a male donor in good health and CMV-seronegative. The CDR3 runs from the conserved cysteine through the conserved F or W. The D gene is left open where the match is weak. Part of the rows lack a size; the others show once, few, many or a class for expanded clones.

v_call	d_call	j_call	clone_size	cdr3_aa	cdr3_nt
TRBV14	TRBD1	TRBJ2-7	NA	CASSLNKGQGAWEQYF	TGTGCCAGCAGCCTCAATAAGGGACAGGGGGCGTGGGAGCAGTACTTC
TRBV28	NA	TRBJ1-5	few	CASRNPGYNQPQHF	TGTGCCAGCAGAAACCCAGGGTACAATCAGCCCCAGCATTTT
TRBV9	TRBD1	TRBJ2-2	NA	CASSAKQGAHTGELFF	TGTGCCAGCAGCGCGAAACAGGGGGCGCACACCGGGGAGCTGTTTTTT
TRBV5-1	NA	TRBJ2-5	few	CASSLSDRQETQYF	TGCGCCAGCAGCTTGTCCGACAGACAAGAGACCCAGTACTTC
TRBV6-6	TRBD1	TRBJ1-2	NA	CASSYGGTGNDGYTF	TGTGCCAGCAGTTACGGTGGGACAGGGAATGATGGCTACACCTTC
TRBV19	TRBD1	TRBJ1-1	NA	CASRDRGTEAFF	TGTGCCAGTAGGGACAGGGGCACTGAAGCTTTCTTT
TRBV28	TRBD2	TRBJ2-1	NA	CASTLLAESYNEQFF	TGTGCCAGCACCCTACTAGCGGAGAGCTACAATGAGCAGTTCTTC
TRBV6-5	TRBD2	TRBJ2-1	NA	CASLGAAGGRNEQFF	TGTGCCAGCTTAGGTGCGGCGGGGGGGAGGAATGAGCAGTTCTTC
TRBV4-2	NA	TRBJ1-5	once	CASSQAAAGETLRRQPQHF	TGTGCCAGCAGCCAAGCAGCGGCGGGCGAGACTCTCCGAAGACAGCCCCAGCATTTT
TRBV27	NA	TRBJ2-1	few	CASKLRPTKYNEQFF	TGTGCCAGCAAACTGAGGCCTACAAAATACAATGAGCAGTTCTTC
TRBV27	NA	TRBJ2-1	NA	CASSLAALVYNEQFF	TGTGCCAGCAGTTTAGCAGCGCTCGTCTACAATGAGCAGTTCTTC
TRBV5-4	NA	TRBJ2-1	NA	CASSLGGGALRNEQFF	TGTGCCAGCAGCTTGGGTGGGGGGGCTTTACGAAATGAGCAGTTCTTC
TRBV28	NA	TRBJ1-1	NA	CASRYTGAHTEAFF	TGTGCCAGCAGGTATACAGGTGCCCACACTGAAGCTTTCTTT
TRBV28	NA	TRBJ1-2	NA	CASSGVRYGYTF	TGTGCCAGCAGCGGGGTCCGCTATGGCTACACCTTC
TRBV4-1	NA	TRBJ2-7	NA	CASSQDPGTYEQYF	TGCGCCAGCAGCCAAGACCCAGGGACCTACGAGCAGTACTTC
TRBV28	TRBD1	TRBJ1-5	once	CASSRQGISNQPQHF	TGTGCCAGCAGCCGACAGGGGATAAGCAATCAGCCCCAGCATTTT
TRBV4-3	TRBD2	TRBJ2-7	NA	CASSQESLAGVHEQYF	TGCGCCAGCAGCCAAGAATCACTAGCGGGAGTCCACGAGCAGTACTTC
TRBV4-1	NA	TRBJ1-2	once	CASSPDGEYGYTF	TGCGCCAGCAGCCCAGACGGAGAATATGGCTACACCTTC
TRBV6-5	TRBD2	TRBJ2-7	NA	CASSYSEAGGAYEQYF	TGTGCCAGCAGTTACTCAGAAGCGGGAGGCGCCTACGAGCAGTACTTC
TRBV6-5	NA	TRBJ2-7	NA	CASSYQLAPSYEQYF	TGTGCCAGCAGTTACCAGCTAGCGCCCTCCTACGAGCAGTACTTC
TRBV12-5	NA	TRBJ1-5	few	CASGLGTGNQPQHF	TGTGCTAGTGGTTTGGGGACAGGCAATCAGCCCCAGCATTTT
TRBV6-4	TRBD1	TRBJ1-6	few	CASSAGTGGNSPLHF	TGTGCCAGCAGTGCCGGGACAGGGGGCAATTCACCCCTCCACTTT
TRBV11-2	TRBD2	TRBJ2-5	few	CASSPRERGGAVETQYF	TGTGCCAGCAGCCCAAGGGAACGCGGGGGGGCCGTAGAGACCCAGTACTTC
TRBV28	NA	TRBJ1-5	NA	CASRARRSSNQPQHF	TGTGCCAGCAGAGCTAGACGTAGTAGCAATCAGCCCCAGCATTTT
TRBV14	NA	TRBJ2-7	once	CASSPGAYEQYF	TGTGCCAGCAGCCCAGGGGCCTACGAGCAGTACTTC
TRBV28	TRBD1	TRBJ2-7	once	CASSPDRVHEQYF	TGTGCCAGCAGCCCCGACAGGGTACACGAGCAGTACTTC
TRBV28	NA	TRBJ1-5	NA	CASSFTGSNQPQHF	TGTGCCAGCAGTTTCACGGGGAGCAATCAGCCCCAGCATTTT
TRBV5-1	TRBD1	TRBJ2-7	NA	CASSSTGVHEQYF	TGCGCCAGCAGCTCGACAGGGGTCCACGAGCAGTACTTC
TRBV30	NA	TRBJ1-5	NA	CAWSVEWGGQPQHF	TGTGCCTGGAGTGTAGAGTGGGGGGGTCAGCCCCAGCATTTT
TRBV6-6	TRBD2	TRBJ2-1	NA	CASSSSGGDLYNEQFF	TGTGCCAGCAGTTCTAGCGGGGGGGACCTCTACAATGAGCAGTTCTTC
TRBV5-1	TRBD2	TRBJ2-7	NA	CASSRVAGGSYEQYF	TGCGCCAGCAGCCGAGTAGCGGGAGGTTCCTACGAGCAGTACTTC
TRBV30	NA	TRBJ1-5	NA	CAWSVPGLAVNQPQHF	TGTGCCTGGAGTGTACCAGGGTTGGCGGTCAATCAGCCCCAGCATTTT
TRBV7-2	TRBD1	TRBJ2-3	NA	CASSLQGVTQYF	TGTGCCAGCAGCCTCCAGGGGGTAACGCAGTATTTT
TRBV30	TRBD1	TRBJ1-6	NA	CAWSVQSGGTAPLHF	TGTGCCTGGAGTGTACAATCAGGGGGTACCGCACCCCTCCACTTT
TRBV5-1	NA	TRBJ2-5	NA	CASSGQGNQETQYF	TGCGCCAGCAGCGGGCAGGGCAACCAAGAGACCCAGTACTTC
TRBV4-1	NA	TRBJ2-7	NA	CASSHPAGAPSEQYF	TGCGCCAGCAGCCACCCGGCGGGGGCCCCCAGCGAGCAGTACTTC
TRBV27	NA	TRBJ2-7	NA	CASSPSTLNYEQYF	TGTGCCAGCAGTCCTTCGACTCTCAACTACGAGCAGTACTTC
TRBV28	TRBD1	TRBJ1-5	NA	CASSPGQGGNQPQHF	TGTGCCAGCAGCCCGGGACAGGGTGGCAATCAGCCCCAGCATTTT
TRBV4-3	NA	TRBJ2-3	few	CASSPDNTDTQYF	TGCGCCAGCAGCCCGGATAACACAGATACGCAATATTTT
TRBV2	TRBD1	TRBJ1-5	NA	CASSEVRGYQPQHF	TGTGCCAGCAGTGAAGTCAGGGGGTATCAGCCCCAGCATTTT
TRBV28	TRBD1	TRBJ2-7	NA	CASTLGQGAREQYF	TGTGCCAGCACCCTCGGACAGGGGGCGCGGGAGCAGTACTTC